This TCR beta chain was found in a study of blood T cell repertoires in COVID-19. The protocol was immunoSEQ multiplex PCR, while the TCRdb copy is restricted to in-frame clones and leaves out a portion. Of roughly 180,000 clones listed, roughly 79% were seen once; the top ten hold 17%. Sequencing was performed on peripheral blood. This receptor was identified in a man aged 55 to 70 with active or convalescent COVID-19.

For the CDR3, the DNA is TGTGCCAGTACCCGGTCCCTCAATCAGCCCCAGCATTTT. It specifies CASTRSLNQPQHF. V and J are TRBV19 and TRBJ1-5; D unresolved. Germline-derived CDR1 and CDR2 are LNHDA and SQIVND (reference sequence). This CDR3 is built from 13 residues. V dropped 7 bases and J dropped 3 bases, with 10 bases sitting between them.